A single sample gave rise to the 8 T cell receptor beta chains below, sequenced in a study of T cells in Graves' hyperthyroidism and ophthalmopathy. TCR beta CDR3 regions were amplified from RNA. First-round RT-PCR targeting the TCR CDR3 was performed with the HTBI primer set. TCRdb re-called the multiplex PCR reads through MiXCR, storing one row per CDR3 protein. The sample records almost 500,000 distinct CDR3 sequences, roughly 23% being singletons. Material for sequencing was blood. All receptors derive from a woman in her 70s with Graves' ophthalmopathy.

This chain uses TRBV6-1 with TRBJ2-7; either TRBD1 or TRBD2 may supply D (5 bases each). V lost 4 bases, J lost 6 bases, and 16 bases lay in between. Germline values: CDR1 MNHNS, CDR2 SASEGT. CDR3 length equals 14 residues. Here the CDR3 DNA reads TGTGCCAGCAGTGCGGGACCCGTCTTCGTCGAGCAGTACTTC. Translating it yields CASSAGPVFVEQYF.

This clonotype was counted a single time. The chain employs TRBV9 and TRBJ1-2; possibly TRBD1 for D (5 bases). The germline V and J ends were trimmed by 1 base and 5 bases, with 15 bases remaining between them. Germline V CDR1 and CDR2: SGDLS, YYNGEE. The CDR3 runs to 15 residues. The CDR3 protein is CASSVIRDGTYGYTF. The DNA for the CDR3 is TGTGCCAGCAGCGTAATACGGGACGGTACTTATGGCTACACCTTC.

This clonotype was seen more than once but under ten times. The chain combines TRBV6-1 with TRBJ2-1; 13 nucleotides line up with TRBD2. J was trimmed by 9 bases and V by 7 bases; bases with no gene match: 9. The CDR3 length is 15 residues. Germline V gene sequence: CDR1 MNHNS, CDR2 SASEGT. The CDR3: CASTWTSGSGGEQFF. CDR3 nucleotide sequence: TGTGCCAGCACCTGGACTAGCGGGAGCGGAGGTGAGCAGTTCTTC.

Ten or more counts support this clonotype. The V gene is TRBV2, the J gene TRBJ2-1; D may be TRBD1 (6 bases). The germline V gene has CDR1 SNHLY and CDR2 FYNNEI. The CDR3 runs 13 residues. Trimming left V 6 bases short and J 8 bases short, with 14 bases between. The CDR3 loop reads CASSGNRVHEQFF. CDR3 nucleotides: TGTGCCAGCAGCGGCAACAGGGTCCATGAGCAGTTCTTC.

The gene calls are TRBV7-9 and TRBJ2-3, with 7 bases matching TRBD2. V lost 3 bases, J lost 5 bases, and 8 bases stayed unmatched. Germline CDR1 SEHNR, CDR2 FQNEAQ (reference sequence). The CDR3 is 15 residues long. The CDR3 DNA reads as TGTGCCAGCAGCTTCTCTAGCGGAGGGAAAGATACGCAGTATTTT. Amino acid sequence: CASSFSSGGKDTQYF.

The table lists this clonotype with a few counts. The CDR3 sequence is CSAQAGTENTEAFF. DNA for the CDR3: TGCAGTGCCCAAGCGGGGACCGAGAACACTGAAGCTTTCTTT. This chain joins TRBV20-1 and TRBJ1-1, with a possible D match to TRBD1 (5 bases). Trimming shortened V by 6 bases and J by 1 base, and 15 bases separated the two germline ends. This CDR3 has 14 amino acids. Looked up from germline, CDR1 is DFQATT and CDR2 is SNEGSKA (reference sequence).

The chain carries TRBV29-1 and TRBJ1-2; D might be TRBD1 (6 bases). CDR1 and CDR2 from the germline V gene are SQVTM and ANQGSEA. V lost 4 bases to trimming and J lost 4 bases, with 13 bases between them. This CDR3 has 13 amino acids. The DNA for the CDR3 is TGCAGCGTTGGACAGGCGCAAGGCTATGGCTACACCTTC. This gives the protein CSVGQAQGYGYTF. The complete variable domain, with remaining parts taken from reference TRBV29-1 and TRBJ1-2, reads SAVISQKPSRDICQRGTSLTIQCQVDSQVTMMFWYRQQPGQSLTLIATANQGSEATYESGFVIDKFPISRPNLTFSTLTVSNMSPEDSSIYLCSVGQAQGYGYTFGSGTRLTVV.

The V gene is TRBV4-1, the J gene TRBJ1-2; tentatively, D is TRBD1 (6 bases). Germline lookup yields CDR1 MGHRA and CDR2 YSYEKL. The CDR3 runs to 15 residues. Trimming cost V 4 bases and J 3 bases, with 15 bases left between them. CDR3 loop: CASSPNGQRDYGYTF. CDR3 DNA sequence: TGCGCCAGCAGCCCTAACGGACAGCGAGACTATGGCTACACCTTC.